Following are 14 T cell receptor beta chains from one sample sequenced in a study of post-analysis software for immune sequencing data. General observations from the study: Controls had lower frequencies than patients of 4 or 5 TRBV segments, which included TRBV5-6, TRBV5-1 and TRBV20-1.

Carried by the TCR beta cDNA libraries were unique molecular identifiers. TCRdb redid the calling of the PCR reads with MiXCR, one entry per CDR3 protein. The table has about 820,000 distinct CDR3 sequences, about 57% seen once; the top ten hold under 6%. No cognate antigen is known for these TCRs. The sample comprised blood. The receptors come from a girl under 18 with multiple sclerosis.

The rearrangement links TRBV27 to TRBJ1-2, with 7 nucleotides matching TRBD1. The CDR3 covers 17 residues. Per germline, CDR1 MNHEY and CDR2 SMNVEV (reference sequence). J was trimmed by 4 bases and V by 2 bases; bases with no gene match: 13. The DNA of the CDR3 is TGTGCCAGCAGTTTAAAGCGCCCGACAGGGACAAGCTATGGCTACACCTTC. Residues: CASSLKRPTGTSYGYTF.

J is TRBJ2-7 and V is TRBV20-1; 11 nucleotides agree with TRBD2. Per the germline V gene, CDR1 is DFQATT and CDR2 is SNEGSKA (reference sequence). V was clipped by 0 bases and J by 3 bases; unmatched bases: 16. This CDR3 is 19 amino acids long. In DNA, the CDR3 is TGCAGTGCTAGAGACGAGACTAGCGGGGAGGCTACACCCTACTACGAGCAGTACTTC. Translated: CSARDETSGEATPYYEQYF.

The chain has TRBV7-3 and TRBJ2-7, with a weak D call TRBD2 (5 bases). Trimming took off 1 base at V and 6 bases at J, with 10 bases between the two ends. Germline CDR1 and CDR2: SGHTA and FQGTGA. This CDR3 is 13 amino acids long. CDR3 sequence (DNA): TGTGCCAGCAGCTTAATAGGGAGTACCGAGCAGTACTTC. Its protein is CASSLIGSTEQYF.

The V call is TRBV6-6, the J call TRBJ2-5; 10 nucleotides line up with TRBD2. The germline CDR1 and CDR2 sequences are MNHNY and SVGAGI (reference sequence). CDR3 length: 16 residues. V lost 0 bases, J lost 5 bases, and 6 bases stayed unmatched. The CDR3 DNA follows: TGTGCCAGCAGTTACTCGACTAGCGGGCGCCGTGAGACCCAGTACTTC. This codes for CASSYSTSGRRETQYF.

The chain links TRBV12-5 to TRBJ2-5; D may correspond to TRBD1 or TRBD2 (5 bases each). The DNA matches TRBJ2-7 better at its end, which makes the J call doubtful. Germline assignment: CDR1 LGHNT and CDR2 FRNRAP. The CDR3 spans 17 residues. Here the CDR3 reads CASGLPKRDGVAYEQYF. CDR3 nucleotides: TGTGCTAGTGGTTTGCCCAAACGGGACGGGGTAGCCTACGAGCAGTACTTC.

This clonotype was counted between two and nine times. One end of the junction does not line up with germline, which may come from a read error. The chain employs TRBV4-1 and TRBJ2-5; TRBD2 aligns across 10 bases. The CDR3 extends over 18 amino acids. From germline, CDR1 is MGHRA and CDR2 YSYEKL. CDR3 nucleotides: TGCGTCAGCAGCCAAGAGGGACTAGCGACTTCGTACCAAGAGACCCAGTACTTC. It specifies CVSSQEGLATSYQETQYF.

V and J are TRBV6-5 and TRBJ1-1, with 9 bases aligning to TRBD1. The V and J ends lost 6 bases and 4 bases, in that order; junction bases with no gene match: 6. CDR1 and CDR2 from the germline V gene are MNHEY and SVGAGI. The length of the CDR3 is 14 residues. The CDR3 DNA follows: TGTGCCAGCAGGGGGACAGGGAAGGCCACTGAAGCTTTCTTT. The encoded protein is CASRGTGKATEAFF.

In its sample, this clonotype was seen a few times. This chain uses TRBV6-1 with TRBJ2-7, with unresolved D. Per the germline V gene, CDR1 is MNHNS and CDR2 is SASEGT. The CDR3 length is 12 residues. The ends were cut back, 4 bases at V and 0 bases at J, with 4 bases in the middle. The CDR3 nucleotides read TGTGCCAGCAGTGGACTCTCCTACGAGCAGTACTTC. As protein: CASSGLSYEQYF.

This chain links TRBV4-1 with TRBJ1-1; D unresolved. In germline, CDR1 is MGHRA, CDR2 YSYEKL. V lost 4 bases, J lost 7 bases, and 16 bases lay in between. The CDR3 runs 14 residues. The CDR3 is CASSRGPWEGEAFF. The CDR3 DNA is TGCGCCAGCAGCCGCGGACCCTGGGAGGGTGAAGCTTTCTTT.

CDR3: CASSADRSTEAFF. The CDR3 coding sequence is TGTGCCAGCAGCGCCGACAGGAGCACTGAAGCTTTCTTT. This sequence joins TRBV7-9 and TRBJ1-1; perhaps TRBD1 as D (6 bases). CDR3 length: 13 residues. The ends were cut back, 5 bases at V and 4 bases at J, with 11 bases in the middle. Germline CDR1 is SEHNR and CDR2 is FQNEAQ (reference sequence).

This clonotype came up a few times. The rearrangement links TRBV29-1 to TRBJ2-1; 7 nucleotides match TRBD2. The CDR3 is 16 amino acids. The germline V gene has CDR1 SQVTM and CDR2 ANQGSEA. The J segment lost 3 bases and the V segment lost 1 base, leaving 9 bases of the junction unmatched. CDR3 sequence: CSVEVGERGNYNEQFF. Here the CDR3 DNA reads TGCAGCGTTGAAGTGGGTGAGCGGGGAAACTACAATGAGCAGTTCTTC.

The chain's CDR3 is CSVGGGLAKGETQYF. CDR3 DNA sequence: TGCAGCGTGGGGGGTGGACTAGCTAAGGGGGAGACCCAGTACTTC. The V and J genes are TRBV29-1 and TRBJ2-7; 8 bases map to TRBD2. The J call could be wrong; TRBJ2-5 is a better fit for the DNA end. CDR3 length equals 15 residues. The germline V gene encodes CDR1 SQVTM and CDR2 ANQGSEA.

This rearrangement joins TRBV20-1 to TRBJ2-5; no reliable D call. This CDR3 comprises 16 residues. The V end was cut by 1 base, the J end by 3 bases, with 18 bases between. CDR1 and CDR2 from the germline V gene are DFQATT and SNEGSKA (reference sequence). CDR3 nucleotides: TGCAGTGCTAGAGCGACGTCACTCCGGCCCAAAGAGACCCAGTACTTC. Amino acids: CSARATSLRPKETQYF.

The chain recombines TRBV5-1 with TRBJ1-1, with a tentative D call TRBD1 (6 bases). The CDR3 consists of 14 residues. CDR1 SGHRS and CDR2 YFSETQ come from the germline V gene. The V end lost 5 bases, the J end lost 1 base, and 12 bases lay between the germline ends. In nucleotides, the CDR3 is TGCGCCAGCAGTAGGGACACCCCGAACACTGAAGCTTTCTTT. Its translation is CASSRDTPNTEAFF.